The 30 T cell receptor beta chains given below trace back to one sample, sequenced in a study of a mutant IDH1 vaccine in newly diagnosed glioma. This sample's time point: baseline, week 1 (first vaccination visit). This sample's treatment: pre-vaccination baseline after standard-of-care therapy. Assay: immunoSEQ multiplex PCR; the TCRdb copy retains only in-frame clones and omits some. The sample lists 60,000 to 85,000 clones, approximately 85% occurring once. The material was PBMCs, obtained from a glioma patient treated with radiotherapy, temozolomide or both. All receptors come from a man over 45 with glioma.

This clone came up a few times. This chain connects TRBV6-6 to TRBJ1-5; the D gene is possibly TRBD1 (5 bases). Germline CDR1 reads MNHNY; CDR2 reads SVGAGI (reference sequence). V was trimmed by 5 bases and J by 6 bases, leaving 14 bases between them. This CDR3 has 14 amino acids. CDR3 sequence reads: CASSQIGGTQPQHF. The CDR3 DNA reads TGTGCCAGCAGTCAAATCGGGGGAACTCAGCCCCAGCATTTT.

J is TRBJ1-1 and V is TRBV2; 8 bases fit TRBD1. The CDR3 length is 14 residues. The V segment lost 6 bases and the J segment 4 bases; nucleotides outside the gene matches: 7. CDR1 SNHLY and CDR2 FYNNEI come from the germline V gene. CDR3 residues: CASSAITGGTEAFF. The CDR3 DNA is TGTGCCAGCAGCGCCATAACAGGGGGCACTGAAGCTTTCTTT.

With respect to this clone: Other DNA sequences in this sample translate to the same CDR3. V is TRBV6-5 and J is TRBJ2-1; D not certain. Germline CDR1 is MNHEY and CDR2 is SVGAGI. Deletions cut 0 bases from V and 7 bases from J, with 1 base between. The CDR3 consists of 11 residues. This CDR3 reads CASSYSNEQFF. The CDR3 nucleotides read TGTGCCAGCAGTTACTCGAATGAGCAGTTCTTC.

The rearrangement joins TRBV15 to TRBJ1-2; D remains ambiguous. This CDR3 is 15 amino acids long. Looked up from germline, CDR1 is LNHNV and CDR2 is YYDKDF (reference sequence). With 0 bases removed from V and 1 base from J, the gap between germline ends came to 9 bases. CDR3 DNA sequence: TGTGCCACCAGCAGAGACTTGGCCGTTAACTATGGCTACACCTTC. Translation gives CATSRDLAVNYGYTF. Complete variable domain (other parts from reference TRBV15 and TRBJ1-2): DAMVIQNPRYQVTQFGKPVTLSCSQTLNHNVMYWYQQKSSQAPKLLFHYYDKDFNNEADTPDNFQSRRPNTSFCFLDIRSPGLGDTAMYLCATSRDLAVNYGYTFGSGTRLTVV.

The chain combines TRBV2 with TRBJ1-1; no reliable D call. Germline CDR1 reads SNHLY; CDR2 reads FYNNEI. This CDR3 is built from 14 residues. The V end lost 0 bases, the J end lost 1 base, and 6 bases lay between the germline ends. The CDR3 nucleotides read TGTGCCAGCAGTGAAGCGCGAGGGAACACTGAAGCTTTCTTT. Its protein product is CASSEARGNTEAFF. Variable domain in full (rest from reference TRBV2 and TRBJ1-1): EPEVTQTPSHQVTQMGQEVILRCVPISNHLYFYWYRQILGQKVEFLVSFYNNEISEKSEIFDDQFSVERPDGSNFTLKIRSTKLEDSAMYFCASSEARGNTEAFFGQGTRLTVV.

This chain links TRBV10-3 with TRBJ1-1; no firm D call. V was trimmed by 3 bases and J by 0 bases, leaving 14 bases between them. CDR3 length equals 16 residues. Germline V gene lookup returns CDR1 ENHRY and CDR2 SYGVKD. In nucleotides, the CDR3 is TGTGCCATCAGTGAATATGGGAATTCGATGAACACTGAAGCTTTCTTT. Its protein is CAISEYGNSMNTEAFF.

This clone was seen just once. V gene TRBV19 combines with J gene TRBJ2-1; the D gene is possibly TRBD1 (6 bases). The CDR3 sequence is 12 residues long. V was trimmed by 5 bases and J by 9 bases, leaving 11 bases between them. Germline-derived CDR1 and CDR2 are LNHDA and SQIVND (reference sequence). This chain's CDR3 is CASSRQGSEQFF. The DNA of the CDR3 is TGTGCCAGTAGTCGCCAGGGGAGTGAGCAGTTCTTC.

This sequence joins TRBV27 and TRBJ1-2, with TRBD1 as a possible D gene (6 bases). CDR3 length: 13 amino acids. V lost 3 bases and J 6 bases, leaving 11 bases between the germline ends. Germline-derived CDR1 and CDR2 are MNHEY and SMNVEV (reference sequence). The CDR3 reads CASSFLGADGYTF. The CDR3 DNA reads as TGTGCCAGCAGTTTTCTGGGGGCTGATGGCTACACCTTC.

The rearrangement joins TRBV5-1 to TRBJ1-2, with unresolved D. Germline CDR1 is SGHRS and CDR2 is YFSETQ. With 0 bases removed from V and 5 bases from J, the gap between germline ends came to 11 bases. CDR3 length equals 14 residues. CDR3 protein: CASSLEPEKYGYTF. The CDR3 DNA follows: TGCGCCAGCAGCTTGGAACCAGAGAAGTATGGCTACACCTTC.

The chain is built from TRBV7-3 and TRBJ1-1, with 9 bases that match TRBD1. This CDR3 has 14 residues. The trim removed 2 bases at V and 5 bases at J, leaving 3 bases unmatched. The germline gives CDR1 SGHTA, CDR2 FQGTGA. The CDR3 DNA is TGTGCCAGCAGCTTAGCGGGACAGGGAACTGAAGCTTTCTTT. Translated, it gives CASSLAGQGTEAFF.

V usage is TRBV5-6 and J usage is TRBJ1-5, with a tentative D call TRBD1 (6 bases). CDR1 is SGHDT and CDR2 is YYEEEE in the germline V gene. The CDR3 sequence is 13 residues long. V lost 3 bases and J 6 bases, leaving 10 bases between the germline ends. CDR3 sequence (DNA): TGTGCCAGCAGCTCCACAGGGACTCAGCCCCAGCATTTT. Translation: CASSSTGTQPQHF. Full variable domain (rest looked up from reference TRBV5-6 and TRBJ1-5): DAGVTQSPTHLIKTRGQQVTLRCSPKSGHDTVSWYQQALGQGPQFIFQYYEEEERQRGNFPDRFSGHQFPNYSSELNVNALLLGDSALYLCASSSTGTQPQHFGDGTRLSIL.

The chain combines TRBV27 with TRBJ2-2; 7 bases match TRBD1. From germline, CDR1 is MNHEY and CDR2 SMNVEV (reference sequence). The CDR3 runs to 15 residues. The ends lost 7 bases at V and 5 bases at J; junction bases unmatched: 10. The CDR3 here is CASTSRAGGTGELFF. CDR3 nucleotides: TGTGCCAGCACCTCGAGGGCAGGGGGTACCGGGGAGCTGTTTTTT.

The chain carries TRBV19 and TRBJ1-5; TRBD1 matches at 10 bases. Germline loops: CDR1 LNHDA, CDR2 SQIVND (reference sequence). The CDR3 length is 16 residues. V dropped 4 bases and J dropped 7; count of bases not matched to a gene: 10. CDR3 DNA sequence: TGTGCCAGTAGTACCCTCCGACAGGGGGCCCGGCAGCCCCAGCATTTT. Encoded protein: CASSTLRQGARQPQHF. The entire variable domain, with the rest obtained from reference TRBV19 and TRBJ1-5, is as follows: DGGITQSPKYLFRKEGQNVTLSCEQNLNHDAMYWYRQDPGQGLRLIYYSQIVNDFQKGDIAEGYSVSREKKESFPLTVTSAQKNPTAFYLCASSTLRQGARQPQHFGDGTRLSIL.

The rearrangement links TRBV5-6 to TRBJ2-4; TRBD2 is a possible D gene (6 bases). V shed 2 bases and J shed 6 bases, with 12 bases lying between them. Germline assignment: CDR1 SGHDT and CDR2 YYEEEE. The CDR3 spans 14 residues. In DNA form, the CDR3 reads TGTGCCAGCAGCTTAACGGAGGGGACAAACATTCAGTACTTC. Translated: CASSLTEGTNIQYF.

This chain uses TRBV7-2 with TRBJ2-1; D is possibly TRBD1 or TRBD2 (6 bases each). Per the germline V gene, CDR1 is SGHTA and CDR2 is FQGNSA. Trimming removed 1 base from V and 8 bases from J, with 21 bases in between. This CDR3 region has 17 residues. CDR3 bases: TGTGCCAGCAGCTTAGGAGGAGGGCAGGGGATGAGGGATGAGCAGTTCTTC. It specifies CASSLGGGQGMRDEQFF.

The chain is built from TRBV18 and TRBJ1-6; 7 bases agree with TRBD1. The CDR3 runs to 15 residues. After removal of 5 bases from V and 8 bases from J, the junction contained 9 bases not matched to a gene. Germline V gives CDR1 KGHSH, CDR2 LQKENI. CDR3 coding DNA: TGTGCCAGCTCAGACGGGACAGCCCAGCATTCACCCCTCCACTTT. Translating it yields CASSDGTAQHSPLHF.

The J gene is TRBJ2-2, the V gene TRBV10-3; a possible D gene is TRBD2 (7 bases). Germline V lookup: CDR1 ENHRY, CDR2 SYGVKD. The CDR3 has 14 residues. Trimming cost V 6 bases and J 7 bases, with 15 bases left between them. The CDR3 nucleotides read TGTGCCATCAGGGGAGGGGGGGCGATCGGGGAGCTGTTTTTT. This gives the protein CAIRGGGAIGELFF.

The chain has TRBV4-1 and TRBJ2-1, with 10 bases that match TRBD2. Germline V lookup: CDR1 MGHRA, CDR2 YSYEKL. CDR3 length equals 20 residues. The trim removed 0 bases at V and 3 bases at J, leaving 14 bases unmatched. The CDR3 nucleotides read TGCGCCAGCAGCCAAGATATGGCTAGCGGGGGCCCCCCCCTCTACAATGAGCAGTTCTTC. The encoded protein is CASSQDMASGGPPLYNEQFF.

A few counts support this clone. The CDR3 nucleotides are TGTGCCAGCAGCCTACAGAGTGGCGAATCCTACGAGCAGTACTTC. Encoded protein: CASSLQSGESYEQYF. J is TRBJ2-7 and V is TRBV7-2, with D hard to call. Germline V gene data show CDR1 as SGHTA and CDR2 as FQGNSA. The CDR3 covers 15 residues. V lost 5 bases, J lost 1 base, and 15 bases lay in between.

J is TRBJ1-2 and V is TRBV6-6; tentative D call: TRBD1 (5 bases). V dropped 6 bases and J dropped 3 bases, with 17 bases sitting between them. CDR1 MNHNY and CDR2 SVGAGI come from the germline V gene (reference sequence). CDR3 length: 15 amino acids. CDR3 sequence reads: CASRGRASGDYGYTF. The CDR3, as DNA: TGTGCCAGCAGGGGCCGGGCCTCGGGGGACTATGGCTACACCTTC.

This clone was seen just once. Since the CDR3 does not end with the conserved phenylalanine or tryptophan, this likely comes from a read error. This chain uses TRBV19 with TRBJ2-4, with 7 bases matching TRBD1. CDR3 length: 12 amino acids. Germline CDR1 is LNHDA and CDR2 is SQIVND (reference sequence). The trim removed 5 bases at V and 9 bases at J, leaving 4 bases unmatched. Here the CDR3 DNA reads TGTGCCAGTAGTGGACAGGCAAGCATTCAGTACCTC. Protein product: CASSGQASIQYL.

The chain combines TRBV30 with TRBJ2-2; no clear D. Germline assignment: CDR1 GTSNPN and CDR2 SVGIG (reference sequence). V was shortened by 0 bases and J by 5 bases, with 4 bases between the two germline ends. The CDR3 extends over 12 amino acids. The CDR3 DNA follows: TGTGCCTGGAGTGTTTCGACCGGGGAGCTGTTTTTT. This gives the protein CAWSVSTGELFF.

The V call is TRBV9, the J call TRBJ2-1; 8 bases are a match to TRBD2. With 6 bases clipped from V and 4 bases from J, the junction kept 9 bases outside the gene matches. This CDR3 is 15 amino acids long. Germline CDR1 is SGDLS and CDR2 is YYNGEE. The CDR3 region has the DNA TGTGCCAGCACCCTTTCGGGGGGGCCTTACAATGAGCAGTTCTTC. It is translated as CASTLSGGPYNEQFF. The full variable domain, completed using reference TRBV9 and TRBJ2-1, is DSGVTQTPKHLITATGQRVTLRCSPRSGDLSVYWYQQSLDQGLQFLIQYYNGEERAKGNILERFSAQQFPDLHSELNLSSLELGDSALYFCASTLSGGPYNEQFFGPGTRLTVL.

The rearrangement uses TRBV6-5 and TRBJ1-1, with 7 nucleotides matching TRBD1. CDR3 size: 15 residues. In germline, CDR1 is MNHEY, CDR2 SVGAGI. The junction had 2 bases not matched to a gene; V was cut back by 0 bases and J by 1 base. CDR3 in DNA: TGTGCCAGCAGTTACTCGAAGGGGGCGAACACTGAAGCTTTCTTT. Translation gives CASSYSKGANTEAFF.

The chain recombines TRBV6-6 with TRBJ1-5, with D uncertain. CDR1 and CDR2 from the germline V gene are MNHNY and SVGAGI (reference sequence). V lost 6 bases and J 7 bases, leaving 7 bases between the germline ends. The CDR3 length is 11 residues. The CDR3 is CASRGNQPQHF. CDR3 bases: TGTGCCAGCAGGGGTAACCAGCCCCAGCATTTT.

Points on this clone: The junction departs from the called germline gene at one end, perhaps through a read error. This chain uses TRBV5-4 with TRBJ1-3, with D uncertain. The CDR3 runs to 13 residues. Germline loops: CDR1 SGHNT, CDR2 YYREEE (reference sequence). The CDR3 DNA reads TGTGCCAGCAGTTTGGACTCTGGAAACACCATATATTTT. Its translation: CASSLDSGNTIYF. Variable domain in full (rest from reference TRBV5-4 and TRBJ1-3): ETGVTQSPTHLIKTRGQQVTLRCSSQSGHNTVSWYQQALGQGPQFIFQYYREEENGRGNFPPRFSGLQFPNYSSELNVNALELDDSALYLCASSLDSGNTIYFGEGSWLTVV.

The chain couples TRBV10-1 to TRBJ1-3; D is ambiguous. V was pared by 8 bases and J by 4 bases, with 6 bases between. Germline lookup yields CDR1 WNHNN and CDR2 SYGVQD (reference sequence). The CDR3 is 11 residues long. The DNA of the CDR3 is TGCGCCAGCCCCGCGGGAAACACCATATATTTT. Translated, it gives CASPAGNTIYF.

Remarks on this clone: Other DNA sequences in this sample translate to the same CDR3. V and J are TRBV20-1 and TRBJ2-3; no reliable D call. Trimming stripped 4 bases from V and 5 bases from J, with 7 bases between. CDR3 size: 11 residues. Per germline, CDR1 DFQATT and CDR2 SNEGSKA (reference sequence). The CDR3 loop reads CSANRGDTQYF. In DNA, the CDR3 is TGCAGTGCTAACCGCGGAGATACGCAGTATTTT.

This clone was recorded once. The CDR3 DNA is TGTGCCAGCAGCGTAGACCCCGCCCCAACTAATGAAAAACTGTTTTTT. This gives the protein CASSVDPAPTNEKLFF. This chain connects TRBV9 to TRBJ1-4; D remains ambiguous. Trimming took off 0 bases at V and 0 bases at J, with 9 bases between the two ends. This CDR3 has 16 amino acids. Germline loops: CDR1 SGDLS, CDR2 YYNGEE.

The chain couples TRBV5-1 to TRBJ2-3, with D tentatively TRBD1 (6 bases). Germline loops: CDR1 SGHRS, CDR2 YFSETQ. This CDR3 is built from 15 residues. Trimming removed 2 bases from V and 0 bases from J, with 10 bases in between. In DNA form, the CDR3 reads TGCGCCAGCAGCTTCGGACAGTTAAGCACAGATACGCAGTATTTT. It encodes CASSFGQLSTDTQYF.